The 18 T cell receptor beta chains below come from one sample, sequenced in a study of blood T cells in healthy people across ages. Primed by a sample-barcoded 5' primer and a J-beta primer mix, a second PCR proceeded for about 6 to 11 cycles. TCRdb recomputed calls from the 5' RACE reads with MiXCR, one row per CDR3 protein. This sample yields 700,000 to 850,000 distinct CDR3 sequences, of which approximately 55% are seen a single time; 40% to 50% belongs to the top ten. The material sequenced was blood. These receptor sequences come from a man aged 80 or over in good health.

This clonotype was detected only once. DNA for the CDR3: TGTGCCAGCAGCCCTTACGGATTCACAGATACGCAGTATTTT. This codes for CASSPYGFTDTQYF. V and J are TRBV7-3 and TRBJ2-3; unclear D gene. CDR1 and CDR2 (germline): SGHTA, FQGTGA. CDR3 length: 14 residues. The V and J ends lost 5 bases and 2 bases respectively, with 11 bases between them.

The chain uses TRBV9 and TRBJ2-7, with 9 bases matching TRBD2. The DNA end lines up better with TRBJ2-4; the J call may be wrong. The CDR3 runs 15 residues. Germline V gene lookup returns CDR1 SGDLS and CDR2 YYNGEE. The CDR3 loop reads CASSVGDSGSDIQYF. The CDR3 coding sequence is TGTGCCAGCAGCGTAGGGGATAGCGGGAGCGACATTCAGTACTTC.

This clonotype is a singleton in its sample. The J gene is TRBJ2-1, the V gene TRBV5-6, with D perhaps TRBD1 (5 bases). V was shortened by 7 bases and J by 2 bases, with 16 bases between the two germline ends. The CDR3 has 15 amino acids. Germline CDR1 is SGHDT and CDR2 is YYEEEE. CDR3 sequence: CASRQGGGAYNEQFF. The DNA of the CDR3 is TGTGCCAGCCGCCAGGGCGGTGGAGCCTACAATGAGCAGTTCTTC.

The chain employs TRBV9 and TRBJ1-4; weak D call: TRBD1 (5 bases). The germline V gene encodes CDR1 SGDLS and CDR2 YYNGEE. This CDR3 comprises 14 residues. V shed 0 bases and J shed 8 bases, with 11 bases lying between them. The CDR3 coding sequence is TGTGCCAGCAGCGTAGGGGACGGGGAGGAAAAACTGTTTTTT. This sequence encodes CASSVGDGEEKLFF.

This clonotype has a handful of counts. The chain recombines TRBV6-1 with TRBJ2-3, with 8 bases that match TRBD1. The V segment lost 8 bases and the J segment 0 bases; nucleotides outside the gene matches: 7. This CDR3 contains 15 residues. The germline gives CDR1 MNHNS, CDR2 SASEGT. Here the CDR3 DNA reads TGTGCCAGCGGAGGACAGGGTTTAAGCACAGATACGCAGTATTTT. It specifies CASGGQGLSTDTQYF.

This chain links TRBV6-5 with TRBJ2-1; 7 nucleotides match TRBD2. Trimming at V came to 2 bases and at J to 4 bases, leaving 8 bases not matched to a gene. CDR1 and CDR2 from the germline V gene are MNHEY and SVGAGI. This CDR3 spans 16 amino acids. The chain's CDR3 is CASSYVPLAEYNEQFF. The CDR3, as DNA: TGTGCCAGCAGTTACGTCCCGCTAGCGGAATACAATGAGCAGTTCTTC.

J is TRBJ2-5 and V is TRBV20-1; TRBD2 is a possible D gene (6 bases). The V gene lost 3 bases and the J gene lost 1 base, with 15 bases spanning the gap. This CDR3 contains 15 residues. Per the germline V gene, CDR1 is DFQATT and CDR2 is SNEGSKA (reference sequence). CDR3 bases: TGCAGTGCTAGTCCCTCGGCGGGGCTCCAAGAGACCCAGTACTTC. It translates to CSASPSAGLQETQYF.

There are many counts of this clonotype. CDR3 nucleotides: TGCAGTGCTCCGACAGGGGTTGTAGAGCAGTACTTC. Its translation: CSAPTGVVEQYF. The gene calls are TRBV20-1 and TRBJ2-5; 8 nucleotides align to TRBD1. Germline trimming cut 5 bases from V and 11 bases from J; bases unmatched to any gene: 10. Germline V gene sequence: CDR1 DFQATT, CDR2 SNEGSKA (reference sequence). This CDR3 comprises 12 residues.

This sequence joins TRBV19 and TRBJ2-7, with 8 bases aligning to TRBD1. The CDR3 totals 15 residues. Looked up from germline, CDR1 is LNHDA and CDR2 is SQIVND (reference sequence). With 5 bases clipped from V and 3 bases from J, the junction kept 9 bases outside the gene matches. Here the CDR3 DNA reads TGTGCCAGTAGTCCTGGACAGGGCTACCTCTACGAGCAGTACTTC. Translated: CASSPGQGYLYEQYF.

This chain uses TRBV20-1 with TRBJ2-5; 10 bases line up with TRBD2. Germline assignment: CDR1 DFQATT and CDR2 SNEGSKA (reference sequence). V trimming: 3 bases; J trimming: 6 bases; junction bases outside the gene matches: 10. This CDR3 has 15 amino acids. This CDR3 is CSASPLAGVAQTQYF. DNA of the CDR3: TGCAGTGCTAGTCCTCTAGCGGGAGTGGCGCAGACCCAGTACTTC.

J is TRBJ2-7 and V is TRBV12-3 or TRBV12-4, with 11 bases fitting TRBD2. V dropped 5 bases and J dropped 7; count of bases not matched to a gene: 10. The length of the CDR3 is 15 residues. The CDR3 loop reads CASSTTSGSLGEQYF. In DNA, the CDR3 is TGTGCCAGCAGTACCACTAGCGGGAGTTTGGGGGAGCAGTACTTC.

The genes are TRBV5-1 and TRBJ2-7, with TRBD2 matching over 10 bases. The V and J ends lost 4 bases and 6 bases, in that order; junction bases with no gene match: 13. CDR1 and CDR2 from the germline V gene are SGHRS and YFSETQ. This CDR3 contains 16 residues. The CDR3 is CASSPSVLAGAGEQYF. In DNA, the CDR3 is TGCGCCAGCAGCCCGTCCGTTCTAGCGGGAGCCGGCGAGCAGTACTTC.

This chain uses TRBV20-1 with TRBJ2-7; D could derive from TRBD1 or TRBD2 (5 bases each). Trimming stripped 0 bases from V and 4 bases from J, with 25 bases between. Germline CDR1 is DFQATT and CDR2 is SNEGSKA (reference sequence). The CDR3 runs 18 residues. Here the CDR3 DNA reads TGCAGTGCTAGAGATCAAGACCGGGTCCACCGGGGCCAATACGAGCAGTACTTC. Protein product: CSARDQDRVHRGQYEQYF.

This clonotype has a handful of counts. V and J are TRBV7-8 and TRBJ2-7; the match to TRBD2 covers 14 bases. V shed 1 base and J 3 bases; nucleotides not matched to a gene: 8. The CDR3 is 18 residues long. Germline CDR1 reads SGHVS; CDR2 reads FQNEAQ. CDR3 region: CASSLDTGTSGRGYEQYF. For the CDR3, the DNA is TGTGCCAGCAGCTTAGATACCGGGACTAGCGGGAGAGGCTACGAGCAGTACTTC.

The CDR3 protein is CATSRSGSGGRYAYF. The CDR3 bases are TGTGCCACCAGTCGGAGCGGGAGTGGTGGCAGATACGCGTATTTT. The J gene is TRBJ2-3, the V gene TRBV24-1, with 8 bases aligning to TRBD2. The CDR3 totals 15 residues. The V and J ends lost 6 bases and 14 bases, in that order; junction bases with no gene match: 18. Germline V gene lookup returns CDR1 KGHDR and CDR2 SFDVKD.

The V call is TRBV2, the J call TRBJ2-3, with TRBD2 matching 10 bases. Germline CDR1 and CDR2: SNHLY and FYNNEI. The CDR3 is 16 residues long. V was clipped by 3 bases and J by 6 bases; unmatched bases: 9. The CDR3 spells CASSDSQAGGADTQYF. The CDR3 DNA is TGTGCCAGCAGTGACTCTCAAGCGGGAGGGGCCGATACGCAGTATTTT.

This clonotype was seen a handful of times. This CDR3 is CASSGPGPERTDTQYF. CDR3 sequence (DNA): TGTGCCAGCAGTGGGCCGGGGCCCGAGAGGACAGATACGCAGTATTTT. The rearrangement uses TRBV25-1 and TRBJ2-3; either TRBD1 or TRBD2 may supply D (5 bases each). Trimming took 4 bases from V and 3 from J, leaving 17 bases between them. From germline, CDR1 is MGHDK and CDR2 SYGVNS. The CDR3 totals 16 residues.

This clonotype was seen at least ten times. The chain employs TRBV29-1 and TRBJ1-2; D is unclear. Trimming removed 7 bases at V and 5 bases at J, with 11 bases between. The CDR3 contains 11 residues. Germline V gene sequence: CDR1 SQVTM, CDR2 ANQGSEA. CDR3 region: CSAGGGYGYTF. CDR3 DNA sequence: TGCAGCGCCGGAGGTGGTTATGGCTACACCTTC.